Listed here is a single TCR beta chain. Its antigen is undetermined. The data are from a study of PD-1 blockade in classical Hodgkin lymphoma. The trim removed 3 bases at V and 9 bases at J, leaving 6 bases unmatched. Germline V CDR1 and CDR2: LGHNA, YSLEER. The CDR3 extends over 15 amino acids. Study-level findings and limits: Newly diagnosed patients were reported to start with lower TCR diversity than healthy donors. Complete responders possessed baseline diversity comparable to newly diagnosed patients.

Assay used: immunoSEQ multiplex PCR; TCRdb lists only in-frame clones, some missing. Among more than 4,000 clones listed, under 70% were seen once. Time point meaning: cycle 4 day 1 (C4D1), after more than five weeks of nivolumab. All the patients suffered relapse after autologous stem cell transplantation, and brentuximab vedotin exposure differed. V usage is TRBV4-3 and J usage is TRBJ2-6, with TRBD1 identical over 9 bases. This clonotype was obtained from a human donor with classical Hodgkin lymphoma. Source: peripheral blood mononuclear cells (PBMCs), taken before the fourth cycle of nivolumab. CDR3 loop: CASSHRDREGNVLTF. CDR3 DNA: TGCGCCAGCAGCCACCGGGACAGGGAGGGCAACGTCCTGACTTTC.